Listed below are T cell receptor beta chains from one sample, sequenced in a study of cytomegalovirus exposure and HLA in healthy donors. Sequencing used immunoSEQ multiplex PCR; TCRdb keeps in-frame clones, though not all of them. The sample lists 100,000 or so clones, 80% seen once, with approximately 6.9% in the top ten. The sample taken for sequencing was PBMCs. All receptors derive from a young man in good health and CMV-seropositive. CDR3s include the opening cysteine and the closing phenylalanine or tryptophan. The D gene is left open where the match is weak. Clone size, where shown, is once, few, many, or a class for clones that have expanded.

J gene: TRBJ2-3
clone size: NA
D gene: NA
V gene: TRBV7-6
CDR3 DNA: TGTGCCAGCAGCTTAGGGGAGCGCACAGATACGCAGTATTTT
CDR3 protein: CASSLGERTDTQYF

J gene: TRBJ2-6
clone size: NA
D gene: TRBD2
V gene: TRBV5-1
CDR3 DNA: TGCGCCAGCAGCTTGATATCTAGCGGGGGGGCCGCTGGGGCCAACGTCCTGACTTTC
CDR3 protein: CASSLISSGGAAGANVLTF

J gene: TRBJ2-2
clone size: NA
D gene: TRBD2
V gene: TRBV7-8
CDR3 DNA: TGTGCCAGCACCCCCGGGGCTAGCGGGGGGGCCTTCGGGGAGCTGTTTTTT
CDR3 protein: CASTPGASGGAFGELFF

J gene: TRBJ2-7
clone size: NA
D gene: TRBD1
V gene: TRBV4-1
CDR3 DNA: TGCGCCAGCAGCCACGACAGGGCCTACGAGCAGTACTTC
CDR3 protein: CASSHDRAYEQYF

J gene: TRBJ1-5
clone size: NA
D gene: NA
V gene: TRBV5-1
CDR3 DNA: TGCGCCAGCAGCTTGGAAGAGCGGGGGGCGCTTGGCAATCAGCCCCAGCATTTT
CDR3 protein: CASSLEERGALGNQPQHF

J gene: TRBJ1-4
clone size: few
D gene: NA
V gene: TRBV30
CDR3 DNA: TGTGCCTGGACCATAGGGGCAGGTCCCGAAAAACTGTTTTTT
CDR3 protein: CAWTIGAGPEKLFF

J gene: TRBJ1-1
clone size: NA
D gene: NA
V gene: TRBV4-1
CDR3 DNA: TGCGCCAGCAGCCAAGGGACCACGGGAACTGAAGCTTTCTTT
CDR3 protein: CASSQGTTGTEAFF

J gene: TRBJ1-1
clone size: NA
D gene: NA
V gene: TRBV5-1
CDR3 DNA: TGCGCCAGCAGCTTAACGAGGCGTGACACTGAAGCTTTCTTT
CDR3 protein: CASSLTRRDTEAFF

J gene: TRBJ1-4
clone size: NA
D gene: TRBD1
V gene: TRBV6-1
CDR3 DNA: TGTGCCAGCAGTCCCCGGACAGGAGACGAAAAACTGTTTTTT
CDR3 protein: CASSPRTGDEKLFF

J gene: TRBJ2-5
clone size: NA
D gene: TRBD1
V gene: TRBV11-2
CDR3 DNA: TGTGCCAGCAGCTTAGATCCTTACAGGGGGGAGACCCAGTACTTC
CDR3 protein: CASSLDPYRGETQYF

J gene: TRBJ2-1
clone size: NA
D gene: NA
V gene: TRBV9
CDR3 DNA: TGTGCCAGCAGCGTAGAAAGGGGGGGCAACAATGAGCAGTTCTTC
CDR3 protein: CASSVERGGNNEQFF

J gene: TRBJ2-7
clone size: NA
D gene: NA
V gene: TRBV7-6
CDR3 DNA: TGTGCCAGCAGCTCAGTAGGAGGGGATTTGTACGAGCAGTACTTC
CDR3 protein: CASSSVGGDLYEQYF

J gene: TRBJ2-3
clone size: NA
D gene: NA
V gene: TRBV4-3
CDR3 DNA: TGCGCCAGCAGCCAAGAGGCCGGACCGATGGGGGCAGGTACGCAGTATTTT
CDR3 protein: CASSQEAGPMGAGTQYF

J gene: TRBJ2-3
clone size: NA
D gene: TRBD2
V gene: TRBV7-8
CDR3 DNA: TGTGCCAGCAGCCAAAGGACTAGCGGGGGGTGGACAGATACGCAGTATTTT
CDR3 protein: CASSQRTSGGWTDTQYF

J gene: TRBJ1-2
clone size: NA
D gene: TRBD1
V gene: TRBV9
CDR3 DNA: TGTGCCAGCAGCGTAGATGGACAGGGAAGAAATGGCTACACCTTC
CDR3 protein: CASSVDGQGRNGYTF

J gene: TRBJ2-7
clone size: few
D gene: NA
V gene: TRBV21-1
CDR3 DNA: TGTGCCAGCGAACAGTTACCTCCCTACGAGCAGTACTTC
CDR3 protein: CASEQLPPYEQYF

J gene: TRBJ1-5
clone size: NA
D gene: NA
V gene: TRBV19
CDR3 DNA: TGTGCCAGTAGTATAGATACACCCAGGAATCAGCCCCAGCATTTT
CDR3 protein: CASSIDTPRNQPQHF

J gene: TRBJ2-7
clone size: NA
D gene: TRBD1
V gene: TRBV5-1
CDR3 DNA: TGCGCCAGCAGCTTGGCAGGGACAGGGGCCTACGAGCAGTACTTC
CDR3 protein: CASSLAGTGAYEQYF

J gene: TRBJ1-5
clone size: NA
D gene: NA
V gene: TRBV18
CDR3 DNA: TGTGCCAGCTCACCCCGGGGCGGGGCCAGCAATCAGCCCCAGCATTTT
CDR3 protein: CASSPRGGASNQPQHF

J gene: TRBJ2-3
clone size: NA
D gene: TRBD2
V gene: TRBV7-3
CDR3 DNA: TGTGCCAGCAGCTTAGGGTGGGCGGGGGGCCCCACAGATACGCAGTATTTT
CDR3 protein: CASSLGWAGGPTDTQYF

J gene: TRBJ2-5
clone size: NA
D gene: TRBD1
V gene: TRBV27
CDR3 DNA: TGTGCCAGCAAGACTCGGACAGGTCGCCAAGAGACCCAGTACTTC
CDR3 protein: CASKTRTGRQETQYF

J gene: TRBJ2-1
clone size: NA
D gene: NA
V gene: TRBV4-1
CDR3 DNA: TGCGCCAGCAGCCAAGATGTGGCGGAGATTCGCTACAATGAGCAGTTCTTC
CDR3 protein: CASSQDVAEIRYNEQFF

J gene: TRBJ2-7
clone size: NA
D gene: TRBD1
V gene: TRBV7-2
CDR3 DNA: TGTGCCAGCAGCTTAGGAACAACAGGGGTAGGGCTTCGCGAGCAGTACTTC
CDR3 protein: CASSLGTTGVGLREQYF

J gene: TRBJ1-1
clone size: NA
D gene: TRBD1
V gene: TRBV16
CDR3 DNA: TGTGCCAGCAGCCTTTCGGGCGGACAGGGACGAACTGAAGCTTTCTTT
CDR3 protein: CASSLSGGQGRTEAFF

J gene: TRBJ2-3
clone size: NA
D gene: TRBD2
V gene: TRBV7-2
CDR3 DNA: TGTGCCAGCAGCTTAAACGGGGGGGGCACAGATACGCAGTATTTT
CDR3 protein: CASSLNGGGTDTQYF

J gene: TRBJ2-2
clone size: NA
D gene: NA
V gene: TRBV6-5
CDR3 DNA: TGTGCCAGCAGGCGCGGACAGAACACCGGGGAGCTGTTTTTT
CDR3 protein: CASRRGQNTGELFF

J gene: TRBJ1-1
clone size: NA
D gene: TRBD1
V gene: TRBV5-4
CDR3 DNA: TGTGCCAGCAGCGCGACAGGGGGTGACACTGAAGCTTTCTTT
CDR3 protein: CASSATGGDTEAFF

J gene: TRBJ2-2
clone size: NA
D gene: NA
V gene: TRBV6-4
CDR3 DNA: TGTGCCAGCAGTCCCGGGACAACGAACACCGGGGAGCTGTTTTTT
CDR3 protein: CASSPGTTNTGELFF

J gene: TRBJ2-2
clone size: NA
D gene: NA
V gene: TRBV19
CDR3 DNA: TGTGCCAGTAGTACCTCAGGGGATAACACCGGGGAGCTGTTTTTT
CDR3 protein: CASSTSGDNTGELFF

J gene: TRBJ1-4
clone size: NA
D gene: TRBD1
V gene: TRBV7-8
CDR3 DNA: TGTGCCAGCAGCTTTCAGCCCCGGGACAGGGGAGAAAAACTGTTTTTT
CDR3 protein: CASSFQPRDRGEKLFF

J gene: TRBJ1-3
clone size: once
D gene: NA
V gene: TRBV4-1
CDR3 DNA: TGCGCCAGCAGCCGAATACCCACAGTGAGCTCTGGAAACACCATATATTTT
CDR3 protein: CASSRIPTVSSGNTIYF

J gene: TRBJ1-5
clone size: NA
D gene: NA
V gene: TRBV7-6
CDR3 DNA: TGTGCCAGCAGCTTAGGGCCAGGGGGCAATCAGCCCCAGCATTTT
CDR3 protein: CASSLGPGGNQPQHF

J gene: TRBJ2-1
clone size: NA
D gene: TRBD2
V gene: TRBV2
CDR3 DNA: TGTGCCAGCAGTTTGACTAGCGGGGGGTACGGTGAGCAGTTCTTC
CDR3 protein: CASSLTSGGYGEQFF

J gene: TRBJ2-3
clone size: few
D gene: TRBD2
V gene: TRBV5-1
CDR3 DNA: TGCGCCAGCAGCTGGGGGGGGGAGTGGGATACGCAGTATTTT
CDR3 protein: CASSWGGEWDTQYF

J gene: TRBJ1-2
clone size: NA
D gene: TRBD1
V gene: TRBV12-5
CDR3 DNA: TGTGCTAGTGGTTTGGTTGGGGACAGGGGGCGCCTGGTTCGGAGTGGCTACACCTTC
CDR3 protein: CASGLVGDRGRLVRSGYTF

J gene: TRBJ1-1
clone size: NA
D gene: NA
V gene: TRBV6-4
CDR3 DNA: TGTGCCAGCAGTGCTACAGGGAGCGCTGAAGCTTTCTTT
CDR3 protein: CASSATGSAEAFF

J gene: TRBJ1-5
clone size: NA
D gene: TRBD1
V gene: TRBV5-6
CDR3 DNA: TGTGCCAGCAGCTCCCCCTGGGACAGGGATAGGCAGCCCCAGCATTTT
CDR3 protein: CASSSPWDRDRQPQHF

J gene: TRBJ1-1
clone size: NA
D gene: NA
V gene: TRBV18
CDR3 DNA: TGTGCCAGCTCACGTGACTGGAACACTGAAGCTTTCTTT
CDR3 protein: CASSRDWNTEAFF

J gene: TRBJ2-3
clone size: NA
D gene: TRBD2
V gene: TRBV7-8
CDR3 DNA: TGTGCCAGCAGCTCGGGACTAGCGGGGGGCACAGATACGCAGTATTTT
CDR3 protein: CASSSGLAGGTDTQYF

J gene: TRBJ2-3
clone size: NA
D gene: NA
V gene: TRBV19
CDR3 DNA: TGTGCCAGTAGTATAGGGCCGGGACTCAGCACAGATACGCAGTATTTT
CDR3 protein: CASSIGPGLSTDTQYF

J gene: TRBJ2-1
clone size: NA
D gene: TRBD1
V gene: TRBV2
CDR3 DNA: TGTGCCAGCAGTGGACAGGGACCCTACAATGAGCAGTTCTTC
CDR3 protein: CASSGQGPYNEQFF

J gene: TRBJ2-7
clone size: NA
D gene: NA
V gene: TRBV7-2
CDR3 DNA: TGTGCCAGCAGCTTAGGGCGGGGGCTCTACGAGCAGTACTTC
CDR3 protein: CASSLGRGLYEQYF

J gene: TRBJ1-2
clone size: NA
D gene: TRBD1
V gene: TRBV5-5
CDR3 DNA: TGTGCCAGCAGAAGACAGGGAGGAGGCTACACCTTC
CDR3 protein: CASRRQGGGYTF

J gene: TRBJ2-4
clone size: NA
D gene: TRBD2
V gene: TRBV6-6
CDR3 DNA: TGTGCCAGCAGTTACGCGAAGGGAGGGTCAAACATTCAGTACTTC
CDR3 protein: CASSYAKGGSNIQYF

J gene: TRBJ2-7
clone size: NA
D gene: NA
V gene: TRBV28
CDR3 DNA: TGTGCCATCCAGCAGATCACCCCAGGAGAGCAGTACTTC
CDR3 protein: CAIQQITPGEQYF

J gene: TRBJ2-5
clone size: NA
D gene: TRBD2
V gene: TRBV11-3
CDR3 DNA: TGTGCCAGCAGCCCCGGGGGGGGCAGCCTCCAAGAGACCCAGTACTTC
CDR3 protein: CASSPGGGSLQETQYF

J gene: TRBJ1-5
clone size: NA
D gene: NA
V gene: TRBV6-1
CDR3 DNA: TGTGCCAGCAGTGAATCCCCTGGACAGTCCGGTCAGCCCCAGCATTTT
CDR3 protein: CASSESPGQSGQPQHF

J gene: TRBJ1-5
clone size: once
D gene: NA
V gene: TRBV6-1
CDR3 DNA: TGTGCCAGCAGTGAAAGAGAAGGAGGGGACAGCAATCAGCCCCAGCATTTT
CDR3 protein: CASSEREGGDSNQPQHF

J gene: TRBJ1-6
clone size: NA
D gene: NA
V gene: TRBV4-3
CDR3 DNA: TGCGCCAGCAGCCAAGTTGCAGGGAGGGATTCACCCCTCCACTTT
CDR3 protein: CASSQVAGRDSPLHF

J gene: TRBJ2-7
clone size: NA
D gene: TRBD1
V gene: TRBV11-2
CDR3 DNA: TGTGCCAGCAGCTTTGCCGGGACAGAACTCTACGAGCAGTACTTC
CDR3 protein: CASSFAGTELYEQYF

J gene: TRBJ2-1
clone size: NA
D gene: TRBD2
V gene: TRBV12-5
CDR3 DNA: TGTGCTAGTGTCCCCTGGACTAGCGGGAATACCTACAATGAGCAGTTCTTC
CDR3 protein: CASVPWTSGNTYNEQFF

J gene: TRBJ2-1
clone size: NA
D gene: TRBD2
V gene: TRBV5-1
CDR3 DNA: TGCGCCAGCAGCTTGGGCGGGGGGGCCAAGTACAATGAGCAGTTCTTC
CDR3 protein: CASSLGGGAKYNEQFF

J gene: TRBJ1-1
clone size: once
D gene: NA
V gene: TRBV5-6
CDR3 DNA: TGTGCCAGCAGCTTGCCTCCCGGAGGAGCTTTCTTT
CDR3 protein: CASSLPPGGAFF

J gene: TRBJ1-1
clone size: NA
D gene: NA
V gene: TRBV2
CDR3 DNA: TGTGCCAGCACCAAGAGGGCTGAAGCTTTCTTT
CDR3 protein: CASTKRAEAFF